The 25 T cell receptor beta chains reported below all come from one sample, sequenced in a study of cytomegalovirus exposure and HLA in healthy donors (dated by TCRdb to the late 2010s). Receptors were amplified or captured by the immunoSEQ multiplex PCR assay. The multiplex PCR relied on a mix of 60 forward primers for TCR Vbeta segments and 13 reverse primers for TCR Jbeta segments. TCRdb re-hosts the immuneACCESS table, in-frame sequences only. Its copies lack some clones; in the studies checked, an unresolved V gene accounts for under half of them, and the cause for the rest is not known. The sample has over 150,000 clones on record, about 76% of them singletons. Of the sample, 7.4% falls within the top ten clones. The sequencing input was PBMCs. The receptors shown here come from a male donor in good health and CMV-seropositive.

This clone was seen a few times. This chain links TRBV6-1 with TRBJ1-1; TRBD1 is a possible D gene (5 bases). Trimming shortened V by 3 bases and J by 5 bases, and 7 bases separated the two germline ends. The CDR3 is made up of 12 amino acids. Per germline, CDR1 MNHNS and CDR2 SASEGT. The CDR3 loop is CASSDWTTEAFF. The CDR3 coding sequence is TGTGCCAGCAGTGATTGGACAACTGAAGCTTTCTTT.

This clone was observed a handful of times. This chain joins TRBV11-2 and TRBJ1-6; 8 bases are shared with TRBD1. CDR1 and CDR2 from the germline V gene are SGHAT and FQNNGV. The CDR3 runs to 16 residues. V lost 1 base and J lost 10; bases outside the gene matches: 9. The CDR3 coding sequence is TGTGCCAGCAGCTTAGTCGGACAGGGTGGGAAATCACCCCTCCACTTT. This translates into CASSLVGQGGKSPLHF.

The chain recombines TRBV5-1 with TRBJ2-3; D uncertain. The CDR3 is 15 amino acids. V lost 2 bases, J lost 0 bases, and 10 bases lay in between. CDR1 is SGHRS, CDR2 YFSETQ, per germline. The CDR3 is CASSFEDFSTDTQYF. The CDR3 DNA reads as TGCGCCAGCAGCTTCGAGGATTTTAGCACAGATACGCAGTATTTT.

This chain joins TRBV9 and TRBJ1-4, with D unresolved. Germline CDR1 is SGDLS and CDR2 is YYNGEE. Deletions cut 4 bases from V and 2 bases from J, with 15 bases between. The CDR3 covers 16 residues. The CDR3 spells CASSPGRGGTNEKLFF. In DNA, the CDR3 is TGTGCCAGCAGCCCCGGGCGGGGAGGGACTAATGAAAAACTGTTTTTT.

The chain has TRBV27 and TRBJ2-6, with D unresolved. The V end lost 5 bases, the J end lost 2 bases, and 7 bases lay between the germline ends. Germline CDR1 and CDR2: MNHEY and SMNVEV (reference sequence). This CDR3 is built from 14 residues. Written as DNA, the CDR3 is TGTGCCAGCAGTCCCTTTACTGGGGCCAACGTCCTGACTTTC. It is translated as CASSPFTGANVLTF.

Points on this clone: The sample carries other DNA sequences with the same CDR3. The chain employs TRBV20-1 and TRBJ1-2; no clear D gene. The length of the CDR3 is 11 residues. Germline lookup yields CDR1 DFQATT and CDR2 SNEGSKA (reference sequence). The V gene lost 6 bases and the J gene lost 0 bases, with 5 bases spanning the gap. Written as DNA, the CDR3 is TGCAGTGCCAGTCCTAACTATGGCTACACCTTC. It encodes CSASPNYGYTF.

CDR3 nucleotides: TGTGCCAGCACGGGACTATCCTACGAGCAGTACTTC. Its protein is CASTGLSYEQYF. The gene calls are TRBV6-1 and TRBJ2-7, with TRBD2 matching over 7 bases. The CDR3 spans 12 residues. Germline CDR1 and CDR2: MNHNS and SASEGT. The J segment lost 1 base and the V segment lost 7 bases, leaving 1 base of the junction unmatched.

This clone came up a few times. The CDR3 sequence is CASTGGNTGELFF. CDR3 nucleotides: TGTGCCAGCACGGGAGGGAACACCGGGGAGCTGTTTTTT. The J gene is TRBJ2-2, the V gene TRBV19; 7 nucleotides align to TRBD2. This CDR3 is 13 amino acids long. Unmatched junction bases numbered 2, after V lost 9 bases and J lost 1 base. The V gene's germline CDR1 is LNHDA and CDR2 SQIVND (reference sequence).

The rearrangement links TRBV5-1 to TRBJ1-3, with D possibly TRBD1 on 6 matching bases. This CDR3 region has 19 residues. Trimming took off 1 base at V and 0 bases at J, with 20 bases between the two ends. Germline CDR1 reads SGHRS; CDR2 reads YFSETQ. CDR3 residues: CASSLTWGNRVTSGNTIYF. The CDR3 DNA reads TGCGCCAGCAGCTTGACCTGGGGTAACAGGGTAACCTCTGGAAACACCATATATTTT.

This chain links TRBV5-1 with TRBJ1-1, with no clear D. Trimming pared 0 bases from V and 0 bases from J, leaving 6 bases between. Germline values: CDR1 SGHRS, CDR2 YFSETQ. CDR3 size: 14 residues. For the CDR3, the DNA is TGCGCCAGCAGCTTGGAAAGCATGAACACTGAAGCTTTCTTT. Protein product: CASSLESMNTEAFF. The full variable domain, rest sourced from reference TRBV5-1 and TRBJ1-1, is KAGVTQTPRYLIKTRGQQVTLSCSPISGHRSVSWYQQTPGQGLQFLFEYFSETQRNKGNFPGRFSGRQFSNSRSEMNVSTLELGDSALYLCASSLESMNTEAFFGQGTRLTVV.

The rearrangement uses TRBV2 and TRBJ2-1; 9 nucleotides line up with TRBD2. Germline V lookup: CDR1 SNHLY, CDR2 FYNNEI. There are 16 residues in the CDR3. J was trimmed by 4 bases and V by 3 bases; bases with no gene match: 7. CDR3 sequence (DNA): TGTGCCAGCAGTGAGGGCGGGGGGGCCGGGTACAATGAGCAGTTCTTC. This codes for CASSEGGGAGYNEQFF.

This sequence joins TRBV5-6 and TRBJ1-2, with D perhaps TRBD1 (5 bases). CDR1 and CDR2 from the germline V gene are SGHDT and YYEEEE. CDR3 length: 15 residues. Trimming left V 4 bases short and J 6 bases short, with 19 bases between. The CDR3 DNA reads as TGTGCCAGCAGCCCCCTCCGGGTCAGGGATAATGGCTACACCTTC. Translated: CASSPLRVRDNGYTF. The variable domain in full, completed from reference TRBV5-6 and TRBJ1-2, reads DAGVTQSPTHLIKTRGQQVTLRCSPKSGHDTVSWYQQALGQGPQFIFQYYEEEERQRGNFPDRFSGHQFPNYSSELNVNALLLGDSALYLCASSPLRVRDNGYTFGSGTRLTVV.

A note on this clone: At the DNA level, this CDR3 is encoded by other sequences in the same sample as well. The V gene is TRBV6-5, the J gene TRBJ2-3; D is perhaps TRBD1 (5 bases). The CDR3 length is 13 residues. The germline V gene encodes CDR1 MNHEY and CDR2 SVGAGI. V was cut by 6 bases and J by 3 bases, with 10 bases left in between. The CDR3 DNA reads TGTGCCAGCAGGACAGCAGGTACAGATACGCAGTATTTT. It codes for CASRTAGTDTQYF.

This clone was observed a few times. This rearrangement joins TRBV2 to TRBJ1-1, with D possibly TRBD1 on 6 matching bases. Trimming stripped 5 bases from V and 7 bases from J, with 14 bases between. In germline, CDR1 is SNHLY, CDR2 FYNNEI. The CDR3 extends over 13 amino acids. The CDR3 spells CASSNGQFLEAFF. In DNA, the CDR3 is TGTGCCAGCAGTAACGGACAGTTCCTTGAAGCTTTCTTT.

The chain joins TRBV9 to TRBJ2-5; no reliable D call. This CDR3 contains 14 residues. Germline V lookup: CDR1 SGDLS, CDR2 YYNGEE. Between the trimmed V and J ends, which lost 3 bases and 1 base, there was a span of 10 bases. CDR3 sequence reads: CASSGPPGQETQYF. The CDR3 DNA follows: TGTGCCAGCAGCGGACCTCCGGGCCAAGAGACCCAGTACTTC. Using reference TRBV9 and TRBJ2-5 for the parts outside the CDR3, the full variable domain is DSGVTQTPKHLITATGQRVTLRCSPRSGDLSVYWYQQSLDQGLQFLIQYYNGEERAKGNILERFSAQQFPDLHSELNLSSLELGDSALYFCASSGPPGQETQYFGPGTRLLVL.

The chain uses TRBV5-1 and TRBJ1-5; the match to TRBD1 covers 8 bases. V lost 5 bases and J lost 0; bases outside the gene matches: 4. The CDR3 consists of 15 residues. The germline V gene encodes CDR1 SGHRS and CDR2 YFSETQ. This CDR3 reads CASRPGQGSNQPQHF. The CDR3 DNA reads as TGCGCCAGCAGACCCGGACAGGGTAGCAATCAGCCCCAGCATTTT.

This chain connects TRBV9 to TRBJ1-4; weak D call: TRBD1 (5 bases). The V end was cut by 3 bases, the J end by 3 bases, with 18 bases between. Germline values: CDR1 SGDLS, CDR2 YYNGEE. The CDR3 is 17 amino acids. The chain's CDR3 is CASSARDWRRANEKLFF. The DNA of the CDR3 is TGTGCCAGCAGCGCCCGGGACTGGCGACGGGCTAATGAAAAACTGTTTTTT.

V is TRBV6-1 and J is TRBJ2-5; 9 positions agree with TRBD1. This CDR3 comprises 15 residues. Germline V gene lookup returns CDR1 MNHNS and CDR2 SASEGT. Trimming removed 6 bases from V and 4 bases from J; junction bases left unmatched: 9. The CDR3 region is CASSADRGGGETQYF. CDR3 bases: TGTGCCAGCAGCGCGGACAGGGGAGGGGGAGAGACCCAGTACTTC.

CDR3 protein: CASSEESFLPLHF. CDR3 bases: TGTGCCAGCAGTGAGGAGTCATTTTTACCCCTCCACTTT. The chain has TRBV25-1 and TRBJ1-6; no clear D gene. The CDR3 has 13 amino acids. Germline V gene sequence: CDR1 MGHDK, CDR2 SYGVNS. V was pared by 3 bases and J by 12 bases, with 12 bases between.

The J gene is TRBJ1-1, the V gene TRBV29-1; D perhaps matches TRBD1 (5 bases). Germline V lookup: CDR1 SQVTM, CDR2 ANQGSEA. The V gene lost 3 bases and the J gene lost 8 bases, with 16 bases spanning the gap. This CDR3 contains 13 residues. CDR3 DNA sequence: TGCAGCGTTGACCCAGGCCCCGGGGGAGAAGCTTTCTTT. This translates into CSVDPGPGGEAFF.

The chain carries TRBV7-6 and TRBJ2-2; 7 positions match TRBD1. V was pared by 3 bases and J by 4 bases, with 2 bases of the junction left unmatched. This CDR3 comprises 14 residues. The V gene's germline CDR1 is SGHVS and CDR2 FNYEAQ. CDR3 nucleotide sequence: TGTGCCAGCAGCTTGGGACAGCTCACCGGGGAGCTGTTTTTT. Translated: CASSLGQLTGELFF.

V usage is TRBV11-3 and J usage is TRBJ2-1; D is unclear. Germline assignment: CDR1 SGHNT and CDR2 YENEEA. Trimming left V 2 bases short and J 7 bases short, with 9 bases between. The CDR3 loop spans 13 amino acids. The CDR3 DNA reads TGTGCCAGCAGCTTAACCCAAGCTAATGAGCAGTTCTTC. This codes for CASSLTQANEQFF.

The V call is TRBV4-1, the J call TRBJ2-1, with D possibly matching TRBD2 (5 bases). The CDR3 consists of 17 residues. Trimming stripped 0 bases from V and 2 bases from J, with 14 bases between. Germline lookup yields CDR1 MGHRA and CDR2 YSYEKL. CDR3 DNA sequence: TGCGCCAGCAGCCAAGATATCGAGCGGAGCCCCTACAATGAGCAGTTCTTC. Its translation is CASSQDIERSPYNEQFF.

This clone was counted a single time. The chain carries TRBV30 and TRBJ2-5, with 9 bases identical to TRBD2. Gene TRBJ2-7 matches the end of the DNA better, so the J call may be wrong. The CDR3 has 21 residues. Germline V lookup: CDR1 GTSNPN, CDR2 SVGIG (reference sequence). The CDR3 DNA is TGTGCCTGGAGTCCATTTACCGGGGCCTTTTTTTCTAGCGGGACCTCCTACGAGCAGTACTTC. Translated: CAWSPFTGAFFSSGTSYEQYF.

The V gene is TRBV5-5, the J gene TRBJ2-7, with D maybe TRBD1 (6 bases). Germline-derived CDR1 and CDR2 are SGHKS and YYEKEE (reference sequence). The V and J ends lost 0 bases and 4 bases respectively, with 14 bases between them. This CDR3 has 15 residues. Here the CDR3 reads CASSLGETGKYEQYF. CDR3 in DNA: TGTGCCAGCAGCTTGGGAGAGACAGGAAAATACGAGCAGTACTTC.